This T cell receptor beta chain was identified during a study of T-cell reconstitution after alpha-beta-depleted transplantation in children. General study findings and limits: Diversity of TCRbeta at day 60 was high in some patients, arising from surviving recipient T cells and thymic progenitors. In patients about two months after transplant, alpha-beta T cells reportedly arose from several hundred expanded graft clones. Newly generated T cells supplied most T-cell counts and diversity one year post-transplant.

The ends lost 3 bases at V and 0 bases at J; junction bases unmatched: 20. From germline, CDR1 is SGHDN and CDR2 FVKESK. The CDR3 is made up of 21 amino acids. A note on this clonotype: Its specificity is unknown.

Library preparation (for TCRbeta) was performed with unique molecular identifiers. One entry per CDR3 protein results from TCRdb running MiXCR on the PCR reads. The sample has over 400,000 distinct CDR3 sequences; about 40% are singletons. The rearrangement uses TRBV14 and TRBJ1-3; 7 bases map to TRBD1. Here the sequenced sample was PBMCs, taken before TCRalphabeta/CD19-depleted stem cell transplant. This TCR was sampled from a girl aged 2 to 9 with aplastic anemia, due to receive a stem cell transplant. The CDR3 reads CASSHGTALLQGTSSGNTIYF. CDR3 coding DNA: TGTGCCAGCAGCCACGGGACGGCCCTTTTACAGGGGACATCCTCTGGAAACACCATATATTTT.